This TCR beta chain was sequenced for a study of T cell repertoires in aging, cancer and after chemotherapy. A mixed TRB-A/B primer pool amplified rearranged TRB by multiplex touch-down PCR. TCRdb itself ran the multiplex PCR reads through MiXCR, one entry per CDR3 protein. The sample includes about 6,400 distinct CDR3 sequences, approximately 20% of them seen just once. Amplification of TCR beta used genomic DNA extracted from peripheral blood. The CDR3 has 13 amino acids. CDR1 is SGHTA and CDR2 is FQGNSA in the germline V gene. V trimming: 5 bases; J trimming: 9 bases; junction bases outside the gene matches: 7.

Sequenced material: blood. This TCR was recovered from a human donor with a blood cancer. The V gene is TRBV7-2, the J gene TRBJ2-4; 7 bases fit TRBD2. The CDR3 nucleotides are TGTGCCAGCAGCCCTACTAGCGAAGGCATTCAGTACTTC. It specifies CASSPTSEGIQYF. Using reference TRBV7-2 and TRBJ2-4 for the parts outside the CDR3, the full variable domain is GAGVSQSPSNKVTEKGKDVELRCDPISGHTALYWYRQSLGQGLEFLIYFQGNSAPDKSGLPSDRFSAERTGGSVSTLTIQRTQQEDSAVYLCASSPTSEGIQYFGAGTRLSVL.